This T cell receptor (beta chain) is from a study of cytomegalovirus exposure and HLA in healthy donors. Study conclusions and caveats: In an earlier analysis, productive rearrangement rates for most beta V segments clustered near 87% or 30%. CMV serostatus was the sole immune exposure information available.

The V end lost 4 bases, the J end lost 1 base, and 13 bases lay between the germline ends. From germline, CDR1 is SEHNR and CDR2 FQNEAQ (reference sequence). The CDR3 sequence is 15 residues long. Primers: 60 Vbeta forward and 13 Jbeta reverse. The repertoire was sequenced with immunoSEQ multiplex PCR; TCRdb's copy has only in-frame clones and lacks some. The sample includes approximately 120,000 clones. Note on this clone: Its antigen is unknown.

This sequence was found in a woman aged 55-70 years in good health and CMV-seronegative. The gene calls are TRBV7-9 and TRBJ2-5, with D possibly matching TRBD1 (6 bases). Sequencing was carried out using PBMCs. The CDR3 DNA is TGTGCCAGCAGCTGGGGGCAGGTGGGCCAAGAGACCCAGTACTTC. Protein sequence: CASSWGQVGQETQYF.